This TCR beta chain was found in a study of identical twins. General study points: Memory repertoires lacked the insertion deficit that abundant cord blood beta clonotypes showed.

Trimming left V 7 bases short and J 6 bases short, with 8 bases between. The CDR3 sequence is 11 residues long. All of the donors were Caucasians in good health. In regard to this clonotype: What it recognizes is unknown.

Template switching supplied a universal primer site; unique molecular identifiers were carried on the cDNA. A single record per CDR3 protein comes from TCRdb applying MiXCR to the 5' RACE reads. The data show hundreds of thousands of distinct CDR3 sequences, 6.1% seen once. Sequenced material: naive T cells sorted from blood. The chain has TRBV12-3 or TRBV12-4 and TRBJ2-3, with D unresolved. The sequence came from a man between 18 and 29 years old in good health. DNA for the CDR3: TGTGCCAGCATGGGTGAGGATACGCAGTATTTT. Translated, it gives CASMGEDTQYF.